This T cell receptor (beta chain) was sequenced in a study of graft-versus-host responses after intestinal transplantation. The wider study: Recipients underwent multivisceral, liver-intestinal, or isolated intestinal transplants. The whole recipient group had anti-thymocyte globulin induction followed by tacrolimus and steroids for approximately three years.

The CDR3 totals 15 residues. V was clipped by 6 bases and J by 3 bases; unmatched bases: 4. Germline V gene lookup returns CDR1 SEHNR and CDR2 FQNEAQ (reference sequence). In this sample, this clone turned up a few times. Its matching antigen is unknown. Only in-frame clones appear in the TCRdb table, and some are missing; sequencing was by immunoSEQ multiplex PCR. Of fewer than 95,000 clones listed, under 95% are singletons. Study-wide points: Recipient bone marrow held GvH clones, some seen earlier in ileum or blood.

The sequence was obtained from a human donor who was the organ donor for an intestinal transplant. The chain recombines TRBV7-9 with TRBJ1-6; 8 bases are shared with TRBD1. Here the sequenced sample was unstimulated CD8+ T cells sorted from spleen or lymph node cells, taken before transplant. As DNA, the CDR3 is TGTGCCAGCAGACTGACAGGGGACTATAATTCACCCCTCCACTTT. Translated: CASRLTGDYNSPLHF.